This T cell receptor (beta chain) was found in a study of blood T cell repertoires in COVID-19. Overall study context: Specimens from acute and convalescent COVID-19 originated in the United States, Italy and Spain. T cells, B-cell-depleted T cells, or PBMCs provided the cDNA or gDNA that served as material.

Authors' data handling: Estimated nucleated cell counts came from reference gene primer amplification. Sequencing used immunoSEQ multiplex PCR; TCRdb keeps in-frame clones, though not all of them. The DNA was the basis for D and trimming; V, J and clone size are from that table. The sample has about 140,000 clones, approximately 88% seen once. The germline V gene encodes CDR1 SQVTM and CDR2 ANQGSEA. The CDR3 extends over 15 amino acids. Trimming stripped 4 bases from V and 5 bases from J, with 20 bases between. This clonotype was sampled from a human donor in a cohort sampled during active COVID-19. The J gene is TRBJ2-5, the V gene TRBV29-1, with D perhaps TRBD1 (5 bases). The sample taken for sequencing was peripheral blood. The CDR3 region has the DNA TGCAGCGTTGTATTCGGCCAGGGCCCGGACGAGACCCAGTACTTC. It specifies CSVVFGQGPDETQYF.